The sequence of this T cell receptor beta chain was determined in a study of prognosis after radiotherapy for stage I lung cancer. Overall study context: SBRT radiotherapy used 3 to 5 fractions and a biologically effective dose of at least 100 Gy.

The genomic DNA TCR beta CDR3 region underwent two rounds of multiplex PCR. Every TRBV and TRBJ gene had its own specific primer in first-round PCR. Each CDR3 protein gets one entry after TCRdb re-called the multiplex PCR reads with MiXCR. Among under 50,000 distinct CDR3 sequences, approximately 25% were seen once, and the ten largest hold about 25%. This clonotype has ten or more counts. This receptor was taken from a donor over 45 with non-small cell lung cancer. This sample comprised PBMCs, obtained before or after stereotactic body radiation therapy (not recorded which).

The CDR3 spells CASSEDRVREQYF. In DNA form, the CDR3 reads TGCGCCAGCAGCGAGGACAGGGTTCGCGAGCAGTACTTC. V gene TRBV5-1 combines with J gene TRBJ2-7; TRBD1 aligns across 8 bases. V trimming: 4 bases; J trimming: 6 bases; junction bases outside the gene matches: 6. CDR1 is SGHRS and CDR2 is YFSETQ in the germline V gene. The CDR3 has 13 residues.